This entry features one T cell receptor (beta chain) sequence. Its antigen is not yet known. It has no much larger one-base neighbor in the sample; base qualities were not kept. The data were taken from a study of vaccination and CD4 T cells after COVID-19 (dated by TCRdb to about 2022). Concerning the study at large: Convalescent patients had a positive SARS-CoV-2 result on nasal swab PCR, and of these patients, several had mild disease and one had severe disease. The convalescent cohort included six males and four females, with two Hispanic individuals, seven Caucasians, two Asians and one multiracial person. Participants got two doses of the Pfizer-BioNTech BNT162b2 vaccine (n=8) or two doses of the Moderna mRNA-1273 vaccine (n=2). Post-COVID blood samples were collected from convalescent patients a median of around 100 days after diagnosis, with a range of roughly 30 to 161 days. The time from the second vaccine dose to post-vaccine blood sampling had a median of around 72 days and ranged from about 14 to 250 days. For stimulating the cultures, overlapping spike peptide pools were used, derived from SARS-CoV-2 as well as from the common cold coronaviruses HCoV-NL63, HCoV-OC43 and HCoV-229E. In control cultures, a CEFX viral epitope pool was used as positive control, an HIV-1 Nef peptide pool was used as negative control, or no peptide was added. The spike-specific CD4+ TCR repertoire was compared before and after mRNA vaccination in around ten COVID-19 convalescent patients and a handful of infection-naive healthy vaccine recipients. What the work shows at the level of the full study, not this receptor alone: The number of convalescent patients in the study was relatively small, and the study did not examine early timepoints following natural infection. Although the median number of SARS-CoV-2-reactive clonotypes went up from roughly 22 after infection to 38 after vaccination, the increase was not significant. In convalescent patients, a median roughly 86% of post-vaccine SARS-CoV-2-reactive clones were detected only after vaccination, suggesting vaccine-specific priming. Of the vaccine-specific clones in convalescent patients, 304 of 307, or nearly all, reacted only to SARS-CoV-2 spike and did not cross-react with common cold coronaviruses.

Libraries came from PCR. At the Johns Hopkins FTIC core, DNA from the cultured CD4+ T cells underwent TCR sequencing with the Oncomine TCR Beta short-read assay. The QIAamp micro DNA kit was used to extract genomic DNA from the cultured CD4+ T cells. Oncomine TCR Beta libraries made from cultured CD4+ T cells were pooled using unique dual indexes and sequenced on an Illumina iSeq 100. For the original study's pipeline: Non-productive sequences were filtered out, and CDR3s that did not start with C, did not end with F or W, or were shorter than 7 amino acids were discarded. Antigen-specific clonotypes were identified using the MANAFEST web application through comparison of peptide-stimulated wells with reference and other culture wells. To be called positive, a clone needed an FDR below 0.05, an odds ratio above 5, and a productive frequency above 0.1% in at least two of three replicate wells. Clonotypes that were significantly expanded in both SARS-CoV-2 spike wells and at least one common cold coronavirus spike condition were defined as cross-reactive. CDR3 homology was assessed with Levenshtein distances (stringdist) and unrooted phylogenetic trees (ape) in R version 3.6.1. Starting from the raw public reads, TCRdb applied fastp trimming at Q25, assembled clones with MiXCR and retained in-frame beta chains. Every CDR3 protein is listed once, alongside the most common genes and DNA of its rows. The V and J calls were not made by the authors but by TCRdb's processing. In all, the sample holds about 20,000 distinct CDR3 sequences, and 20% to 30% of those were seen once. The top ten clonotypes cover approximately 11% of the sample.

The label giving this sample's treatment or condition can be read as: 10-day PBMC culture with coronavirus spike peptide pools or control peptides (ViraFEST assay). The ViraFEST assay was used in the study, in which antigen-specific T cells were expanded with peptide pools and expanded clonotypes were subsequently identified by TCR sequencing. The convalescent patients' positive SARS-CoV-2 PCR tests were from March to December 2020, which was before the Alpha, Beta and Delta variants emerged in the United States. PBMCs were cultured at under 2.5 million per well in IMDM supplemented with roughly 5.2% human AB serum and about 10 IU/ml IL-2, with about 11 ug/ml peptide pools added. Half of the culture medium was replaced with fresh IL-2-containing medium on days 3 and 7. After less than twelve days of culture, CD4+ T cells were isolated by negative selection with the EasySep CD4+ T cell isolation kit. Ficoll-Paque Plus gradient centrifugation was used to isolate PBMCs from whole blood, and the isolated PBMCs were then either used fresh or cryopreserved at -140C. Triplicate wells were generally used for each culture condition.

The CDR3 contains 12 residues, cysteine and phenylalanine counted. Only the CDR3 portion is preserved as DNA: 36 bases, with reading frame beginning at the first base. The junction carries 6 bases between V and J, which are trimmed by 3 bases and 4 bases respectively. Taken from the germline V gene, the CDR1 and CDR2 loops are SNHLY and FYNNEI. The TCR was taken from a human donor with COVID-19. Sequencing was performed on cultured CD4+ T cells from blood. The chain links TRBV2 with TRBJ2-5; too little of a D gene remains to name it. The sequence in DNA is TGTGCCAGCAGTGATTTTTTAGAGACCCAGTACTTC. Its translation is CASSDFLETQYF.